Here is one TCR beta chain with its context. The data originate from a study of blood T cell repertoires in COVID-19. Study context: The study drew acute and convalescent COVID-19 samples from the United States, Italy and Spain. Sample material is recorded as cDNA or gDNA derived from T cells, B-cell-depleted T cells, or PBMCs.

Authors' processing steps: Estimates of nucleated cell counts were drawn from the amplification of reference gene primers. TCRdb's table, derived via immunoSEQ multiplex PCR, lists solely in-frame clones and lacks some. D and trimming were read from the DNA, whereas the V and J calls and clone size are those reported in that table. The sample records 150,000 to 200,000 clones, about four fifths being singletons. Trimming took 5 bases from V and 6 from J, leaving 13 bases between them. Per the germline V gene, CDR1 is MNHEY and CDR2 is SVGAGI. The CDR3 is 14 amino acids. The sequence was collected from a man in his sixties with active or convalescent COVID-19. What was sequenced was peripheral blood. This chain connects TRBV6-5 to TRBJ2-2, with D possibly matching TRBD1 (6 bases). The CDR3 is CASSKGHSPGELFF. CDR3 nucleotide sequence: TGTGCCAGCAGTAAGGGACATTCCCCCGGGGAGCTGTTTTTT.